The next 10 T cell receptor beta chains were all read from a single sample in a study of T-cell memory formation after mild COVID-19. TCRdb used MiXCR to reprocess the 5' RACE reads, holding one entry per CDR3 protein. There are about 390,000 distinct CDR3 sequences in the sample; 20% to 25% occur only once, and around 13% lies in the top ten. Sequencing was carried out using PBMCs or a T cell subset sorted from them (not recorded which). Source of these receptors: an adult woman who had mild COVID-19 (a few samples of this study predate the infection). Cell type and time point are not known.

In its sample, this clonotype was seen a few times. The V gene is TRBV9, the J gene TRBJ2-3; the match to TRBD1 covers 7 bases. This CDR3 is built from 15 residues. Looked up from germline, CDR1 is SGDLS and CDR2 is YYNGEE. V lost 0 bases and J lost 2; bases outside the gene matches: 3. The CDR3 DNA follows: TGTGCCAGCAGCGTAGCCGGACAGGTCACAGATACGCAGTATTTT. Translated, it gives CASSVAGQVTDTQYF.

This clonotype has just a few counts. The chain couples TRBV6-5 to TRBJ2-5; D is perhaps TRBD1 or TRBD2 (5 bases each). There are 12 residues in the CDR3. V was pared by 3 bases and J by 4 bases, with 6 bases between. From germline, CDR1 is MNHEY and CDR2 SVGAGI. CDR3 in amino acids: CASSYGGETQYF. In DNA, the CDR3 is TGTGCCAGCAGTTATGGGGGAGAGACCCAGTACTTC.

This clonotype was seen more than once but under ten times. V usage is TRBV9 and J usage is TRBJ2-5; 9 nucleotides line up with TRBD2. The CDR3 length is 15 residues. Germline trimming cut 0 bases from V and 5 bases from J; bases unmatched to any gene: 5. Germline V CDR1 and CDR2: SGDLS, YYNGEE. The CDR3, as DNA: TGTGCCAGCAGCGTAGCTAGTAGCGGGAGTGAGACCCAGTACTTC. It codes for CASSVASSGSETQYF.

Ten or more counts support this clonotype. This rearrangement joins TRBV7-9 to TRBJ2-7; TRBD2 is a possible D gene (6 bases). Germline-derived CDR1 and CDR2 are SEHNR and FQNEAQ (reference sequence). There are 13 residues in the CDR3. V was shortened by 1 base and J by 3 bases, with 7 bases between the two germline ends. This CDR3 reads CASSLGGVYEQYF. For the CDR3, the DNA is TGTGCCAGCAGCTTAGGGGGGGTCTACGAGCAGTACTTC.

This sequence joins TRBV7-2 and TRBJ1-2, with D perhaps TRBD1 (5 bases). V shed 5 bases and J shed 6 bases, with 25 bases lying between them. The CDR3 has 17 residues. Looked up from germline, CDR1 is SGHTA and CDR2 is FQGNSA. The DNA for the CDR3 is TGTGCCAGCAGCAAAGGGAGGGTGTCTGGGGCAAGGGATGGCTACACCTTC. Translation gives CASSKGRVSGARDGYTF.

The chain links TRBV7-9 to TRBJ2-3; no clear D. This CDR3 is built from 13 residues. Trimming cost V 2 bases and J 4 bases, with 7 bases left between them. In germline, CDR1 is SEHNR, CDR2 FQNEAQ (reference sequence). Written as DNA, the CDR3 is TGTGCCAGCAGCTTACTACGGTCAGATACGCAGTATTTT. Encoded protein: CASSLLRSDTQYF.

V usage is TRBV5-1 and J usage is TRBJ2-7; 8 nucleotides align to TRBD1. CDR1 and CDR2 (germline): SGHRS, YFSETQ. The V gene end was trimmed by 4 bases and the J gene end by 7 bases; junction bases not matched to a gene: 10. The CDR3 consists of 14 residues. CDR3 loop: CASSPGQAVGEQYF. The CDR3 DNA sequence: TGCGCCAGCAGCCCGGGACAGGCTGTGGGGGAGCAGTACTTC.

Notes on this clonotype: A much larger clone differs from this one at a single base, so this may be a read error. V gene TRBV20-1 combines with J gene TRBJ2-3, with 13 bases identical to TRBD2. The CDR3 has 14 residues. Germline trimming cut 5 bases from V and 1 base from J; bases unmatched to any gene: 0. The germline V gene encodes CDR1 DFQATT and CDR2 SNEGSKA (reference sequence). CDR3 coding DNA: TGCAGTGCTGGACTAGCGGGGGGCACAGATACGCAGTATTTT. It codes for CSAGLAGGTDTQYF.

The chain uses TRBV5-1 and TRBJ2-7, with D maybe TRBD2 (6 bases). Looked up from germline, CDR1 is SGHRS and CDR2 is YFSETQ. V lost 5 bases and J 5 bases, leaving 14 bases between the germline ends. The CDR3 extends over 13 amino acids. CDR3 sequence: CASSSGTPNEQYF. In DNA form, the CDR3 reads TGCGCCAGCAGTTCCGGGACTCCCAACGAGCAGTACTTC.

There are many counts of this clonotype. V and J are TRBV20-1 and TRBJ2-3, with D perhaps TRBD2 (6 bases). The germline gives CDR1 DFQATT, CDR2 SNEGSKA (reference sequence). The V end lost 0 bases, the J end lost 2 bases, and 15 bases lay between the germline ends. This CDR3 is 16 amino acids long. CDR3 bases: TGCAGTGCTAGAGATCACCAGCGGGCCTACACAGATACGCAGTATTTT. Translated, it gives CSARDHQRAYTDTQYF.